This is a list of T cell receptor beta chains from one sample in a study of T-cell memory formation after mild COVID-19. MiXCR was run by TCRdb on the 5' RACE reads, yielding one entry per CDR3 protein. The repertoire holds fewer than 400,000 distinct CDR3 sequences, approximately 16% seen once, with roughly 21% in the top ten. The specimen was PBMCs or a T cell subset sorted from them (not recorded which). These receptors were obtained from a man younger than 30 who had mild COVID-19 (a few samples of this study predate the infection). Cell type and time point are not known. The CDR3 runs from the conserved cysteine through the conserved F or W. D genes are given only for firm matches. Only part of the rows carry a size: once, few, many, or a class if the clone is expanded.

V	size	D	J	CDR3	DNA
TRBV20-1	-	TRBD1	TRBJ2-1	CSAPRDRGQNEQFF	TGCAGTGCTCCCCGGGACAGGGGGCAGAATGAGCAGTTCTTC
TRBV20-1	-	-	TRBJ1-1	CSASPNMNTEAFF	TGCAGTGCTAGTCCCAATATGAACACTGAAGCTTTCTTT
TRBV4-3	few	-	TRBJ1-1	CASRSQAGPPTEAFF	TGCGCCAGCCGGAGTCAGGCAGGGCCCCCCACTGAAGCTTTCTTT
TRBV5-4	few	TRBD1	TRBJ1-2	CASSTDRGGGYGYTF	TGTGCCAGCAGTACCGACAGGGGAGGTGGCTATGGCTACACCTTC
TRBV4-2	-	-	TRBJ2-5	CASSRTGGPGETQYF	TGTGCCAGCAGCCGGACCGGGGGGCCGGGGGAGACCCAGTACTTC
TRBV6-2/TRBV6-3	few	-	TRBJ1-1	CASSRRGWTEAFF	TGTGCCAGCAGTCGCAGGGGATGGACTGAAGCTTTCTTT
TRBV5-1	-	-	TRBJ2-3	CASSSNAQDTQYF	TGCGCCAGCAGCTCCAACGCTCAGGATACGCAGTATTTT
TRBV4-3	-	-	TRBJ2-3	CASSQGQAIISAADTQYF	TGCGCCAGCAGCCAAGGCCAGGCGATTATTAGCGCAGCAGATACGCAGTATTTT
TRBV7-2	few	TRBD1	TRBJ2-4	CASSLDRRITKNIQYF	TGTGCCAGCAGCTTGGACAGGAGGATAACTAAAAACATTCAGTACTTC
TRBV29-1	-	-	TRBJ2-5	CSGRSGSNIETQYF	TGCAGCGGGAGAAGCGGCTCTAACATAGAGACCCAGTACTTC
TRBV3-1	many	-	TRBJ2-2	CASSQVLVGPNTGELFF	TGTGCCAGCAGCCAAGTATTGGTCGGGCCAAACACCGGGGAGCTGTTTTTT
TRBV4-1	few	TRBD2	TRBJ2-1	CASSQEASGGALWQFF	TGCGCCAGCAGCCAAGAAGCTAGCGGGGGGGCACTTTGGCAGTTCTTC